Below, 14 T cell receptor beta chains from the same sample are listed, as sequenced in a study of a mutant IDH1 vaccine in newly diagnosed glioma. Data came from immunoSEQ multiplex PCR; TCRdb stores just in-frame clones and leaves some out. Altogether 70,000 to 100,000 clones are present, roughly 80% being singletons, with the ten largest covering around 5.2%. The time point: baseline, week 1 (first vaccination visit). Indicated treatment: pre-vaccination baseline after standard-of-care therapy. The specimen was PBMCs, collected from a glioma patient treated with radiotherapy, temozolomide or both. These receptors were collected from a man between 40 and 49 years old with glioma. Some clones in this sample may be carry-over from other donors' samples.

J is TRBJ1-4 and V is TRBV7-2; D call uncertain. The CDR3 consists of 13 residues. Germline V lookup: CDR1 SGHTA, CDR2 FQGNSA. V shed 3 bases and J shed 5 bases, with 7 bases lying between them. The CDR3 protein is CASSFYQNEKLFF. In nucleotides, the CDR3 is TGTGCCAGCAGCTTCTACCAAAATGAAAAACTGTTTTTT.

The rearrangement joins TRBV30 to TRBJ2-1; D might be TRBD1 (6 bases). The length of the CDR3 is 15 residues. V lost 3 bases to trimming and J lost 1 base, with 13 bases between them. From germline, CDR1 is GTSNPN and CDR2 SVGIG (reference sequence). CDR3 sequence reads: CAWRPNRVSYNEQFF. CDR3 coding DNA: TGTGCCTGGAGACCTAACAGGGTATCCTACAATGAGCAGTTCTTC.

This clone turned up a few times. The genes are TRBV30 and TRBJ1-3, with 7 positions matching TRBD1. The V segment lost 5 bases and the J segment 4 bases; nucleotides outside the gene matches: 5. The CDR3 contains 13 residues. Germline V lookup: CDR1 GTSNPN, CDR2 SVGIG (reference sequence). For the CDR3, the DNA is TGTGCCTGGGGGATACAGGGGGGAAACACCATATATTTT. It codes for CAWGIQGGNTIYF.

The CDR3 DNA reads as TGTGCCTGGAGTGAGGGGATTGGGGCCGAGCAGTACTTC. This encodes CAWSEGIGAEQYF. This rearrangement joins TRBV30 to TRBJ2-7; tentative D call: TRBD1 (5 bases). In germline, CDR1 is GTSNPN, CDR2 SVGIG (reference sequence). V lost 1 base to trimming and J lost 6 bases, with 13 bases between them. CDR3 length equals 13 residues.

The chain is built from TRBV5-6 and TRBJ1-2; D gene unclear. V gave up 7 bases and J gave up 3 bases, with 10 bases separating them. The CDR3 covers 12 residues. Germline V CDR1 and CDR2: SGHDT, YYEEEE. CDR3 nucleotides: TGTGCCAGCCTCGGGGATTACTATGGCTACACCTTC. This translates into CASLGDYYGYTF.

CDR3 region: CASTQQGANTEAFF. The CDR3 nucleotides are TGCGCCAGCACCCAACAGGGGGCGAACACTGAAGCTTTCTTT. The chain links TRBV5-1 to TRBJ1-1, with TRBD1 identical over 9 bases. The CDR3 covers 14 residues. In germline, CDR1 is SGHRS, CDR2 YFSETQ. V lost 6 bases, J lost 1 base, and 4 bases stayed unmatched.

The genes are TRBV5-1 and TRBJ1-2; D is undetermined. CDR1 is SGHRS, CDR2 YFSETQ, per germline. Between the trimmed V and J ends, which lost 4 bases and 11 bases, there was a span of 18 bases. The CDR3 runs to 13 residues. The DNA of the CDR3 is TGCGCCAGCAGCCCCGTAGGCGGCCGGTTGTACACCTTC. The encoded protein is CASSPVGGRLYTF.

This rearrangement joins TRBV5-4 to TRBJ1-4; a weak D match, TRBD1 (5 bases). V lost 2 bases, J lost 3 bases, and 11 bases lay in between. The CDR3 spans 15 residues. CDR1 and CDR2 (germline): SGHNT, YYREEE (reference sequence). The CDR3 DNA reads as TGTGCCAGCAGCTTAAAAGGGGAGTCTAATGAAAAACTGTTTTTT. Translation: CASSLKGESNEKLFF.

The gene calls are TRBV2 and TRBJ2-7; 10 nucleotides align to TRBD1. Germline CDR1 reads SNHLY; CDR2 reads FYNNEI. CDR3 length equals 14 residues. V shed 6 bases and J 1 base; nucleotides not matched to a gene: 3. CDR3: CASRWGQGSYEQYF. The CDR3 DNA follows: TGTGCCAGCAGATGGGGACAGGGGTCCTACGAGCAGTACTTC.

V is TRBV7-9 and J is TRBJ1-5; D remains unclear. The germline CDR1 and CDR2 sequences are SEHNR and FQNEAQ (reference sequence). V lost 5 bases and J 0 bases, leaving 5 bases between the germline ends. The CDR3 spans 13 residues. The CDR3 DNA sequence: TGTGCCAGCAGCCAACTTAGCAATCAGCCCCAGCATTTT. Encoded protein: CASSQLSNQPQHF.

This chain joins TRBV25-1 and TRBJ1-2, with a possible D match to TRBD1 (5 bases). Trimming stripped 4 bases from V and 7 bases from J, with 10 bases between. Germline-derived CDR1 and CDR2 are MGHDK and SYGVNS. The CDR3 is made up of 12 amino acids. The CDR3 region has the DNA TGTGCCAGCAGTGCCGGGACCTCTGGCTACACCTTC. Translating it yields CASSAGTSGYTF.

In its sample, this clone was seen a few times. This chain links TRBV6-1 with TRBJ2-7, with 9 nucleotides matching TRBD1. V lost 4 bases to trimming and J lost 3 bases; unmatched junction nucleotides: 4. Germline V gives CDR1 MNHNS, CDR2 SASEGT. This CDR3 contains 14 residues. This chain's CDR3 is CASSVQGAHYEQYF. The CDR3, as DNA: TGTGCCAGCAGTGTACAGGGGGCTCACTACGAGCAGTACTTC.

The chain links TRBV7-2 to TRBJ2-3; 7 nucleotides align to TRBD2. CDR1 and CDR2 from the germline V gene are SGHTA and FQGNSA. The J segment lost 4 bases and the V segment lost 4 bases, leaving 5 bases of the junction unmatched. This CDR3 comprises 14 residues. The CDR3 sequence: CASSSGEGADTQYF. As DNA, the CDR3 is TGTGCCAGCAGCTCCGGGGAGGGTGCAGATACGCAGTATTTT.

V is TRBV28 and J is TRBJ1-1, with D perhaps TRBD1 (5 bases). The germline CDR1 and CDR2 sequences are MDHEN and SYDVKM. Trimming removed 5 bases from V and 5 bases from J, with 18 bases in between. The CDR3 is made up of 15 amino acids. In DNA form, the CDR3 reads TGTGCCAGCAGTCCTTACGGGGGTGGGGGTACTGAAGCTTTCTTT. Translating it yields CASSPYGGGGTEAFF. Full variable domain (remainder filled in from reference TRBV28 and TRBJ1-1): DVKVTQSSRYLVKRTGEKVFLECVQDMDHENMFWYRQDPGLGLRLIYFSYDVKMKEKGDIPEGYSVSREKKERFSLILESASTNQTSMYLCASSPYGGGGTEAFFGQGTRLTVV.